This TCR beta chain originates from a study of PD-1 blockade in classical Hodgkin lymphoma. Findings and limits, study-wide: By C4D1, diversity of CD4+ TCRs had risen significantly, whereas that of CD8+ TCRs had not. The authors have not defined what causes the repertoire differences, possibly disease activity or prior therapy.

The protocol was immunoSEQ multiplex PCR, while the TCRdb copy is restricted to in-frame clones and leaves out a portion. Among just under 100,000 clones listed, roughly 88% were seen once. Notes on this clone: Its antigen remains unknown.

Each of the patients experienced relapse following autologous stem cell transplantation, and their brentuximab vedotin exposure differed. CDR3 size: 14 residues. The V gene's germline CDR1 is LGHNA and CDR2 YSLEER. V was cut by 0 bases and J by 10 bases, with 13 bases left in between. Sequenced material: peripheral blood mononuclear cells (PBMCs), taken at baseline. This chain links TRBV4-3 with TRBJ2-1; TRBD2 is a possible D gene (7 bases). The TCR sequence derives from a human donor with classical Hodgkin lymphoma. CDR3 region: CASSQEWGRGEQFF. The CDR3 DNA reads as TGCGCCAGCAGCCAAGAGTGGGGGCGGGGGGAGCAGTTCTTC.